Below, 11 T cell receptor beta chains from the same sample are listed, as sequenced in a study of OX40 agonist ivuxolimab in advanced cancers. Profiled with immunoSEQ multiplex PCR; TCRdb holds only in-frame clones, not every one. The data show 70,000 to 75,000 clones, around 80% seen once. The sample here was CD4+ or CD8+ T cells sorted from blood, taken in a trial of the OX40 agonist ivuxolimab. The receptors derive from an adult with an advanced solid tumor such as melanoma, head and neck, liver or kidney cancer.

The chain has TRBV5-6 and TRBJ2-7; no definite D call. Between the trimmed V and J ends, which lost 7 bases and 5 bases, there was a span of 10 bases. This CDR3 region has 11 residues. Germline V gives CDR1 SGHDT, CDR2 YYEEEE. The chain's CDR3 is CASAFAHEQYF. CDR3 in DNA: TGTGCCAGCGCCTTCGCCCACGAGCAGTACTTC.

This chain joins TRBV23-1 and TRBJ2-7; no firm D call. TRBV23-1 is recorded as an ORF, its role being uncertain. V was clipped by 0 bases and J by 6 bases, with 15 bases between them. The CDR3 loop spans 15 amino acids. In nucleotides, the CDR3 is TGCGCCAGCAGTCAATCGAGGACCCGCTCCGGCGAGCAGTACTTC. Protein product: CASSQSRTRSGEQYF.

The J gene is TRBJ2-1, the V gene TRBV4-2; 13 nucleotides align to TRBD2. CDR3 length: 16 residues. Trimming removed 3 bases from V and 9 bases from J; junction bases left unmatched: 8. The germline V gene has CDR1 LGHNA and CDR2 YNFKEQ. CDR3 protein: CASSQLLAGGRSEQFF. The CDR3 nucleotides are TGTGCCAGCAGCCAGCTACTAGCGGGGGGGCGGAGTGAGCAGTTCTTC.

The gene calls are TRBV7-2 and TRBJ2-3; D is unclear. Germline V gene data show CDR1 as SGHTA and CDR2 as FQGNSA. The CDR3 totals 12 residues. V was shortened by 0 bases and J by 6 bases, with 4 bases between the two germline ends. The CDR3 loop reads CASSLAMDTQYF. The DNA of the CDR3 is TGTGCCAGCAGCTTAGCGATGGATACGCAGTATTTT.

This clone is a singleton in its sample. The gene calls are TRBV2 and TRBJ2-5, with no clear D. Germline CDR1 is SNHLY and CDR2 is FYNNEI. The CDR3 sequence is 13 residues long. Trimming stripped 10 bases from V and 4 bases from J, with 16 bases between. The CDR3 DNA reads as TGTGCCACTTCAATCATGAGGTCAGAGACCCAGTACTTC. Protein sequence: CATSIMRSETQYF.

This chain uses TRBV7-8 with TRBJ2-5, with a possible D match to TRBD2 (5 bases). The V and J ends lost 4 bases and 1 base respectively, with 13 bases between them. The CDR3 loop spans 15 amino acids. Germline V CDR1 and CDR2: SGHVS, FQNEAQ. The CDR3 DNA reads TGTGCCAGCAGCTCGTCCAGGCGGGCCCAAGAGACCCAGTACTTC. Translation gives CASSSSRRAQETQYF.

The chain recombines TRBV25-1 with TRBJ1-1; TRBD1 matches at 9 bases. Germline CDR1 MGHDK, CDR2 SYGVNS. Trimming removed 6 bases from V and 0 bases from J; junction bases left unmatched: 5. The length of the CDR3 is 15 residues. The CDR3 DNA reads TGTGCCAGCAGCTTACAGGGGGCGTTGAACACTGAAGCTTTCTTT. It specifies CASSLQGALNTEAFF.

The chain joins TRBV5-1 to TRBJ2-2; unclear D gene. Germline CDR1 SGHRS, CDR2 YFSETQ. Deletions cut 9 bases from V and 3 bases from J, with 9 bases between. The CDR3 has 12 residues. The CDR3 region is CATQDHTGELFF. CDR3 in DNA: TGCGCCACCCAAGACCACACCGGGGAGCTGTTTTTT.

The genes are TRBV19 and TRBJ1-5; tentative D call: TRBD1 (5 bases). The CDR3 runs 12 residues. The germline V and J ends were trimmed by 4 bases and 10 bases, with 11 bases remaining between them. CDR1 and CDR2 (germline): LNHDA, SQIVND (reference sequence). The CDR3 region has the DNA TGTGCCAGTAGTACTCGGGACCGCCCCCAGCATTTT. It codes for CASSTRDRPQHF.

CDR3 coding DNA: TGTGCCAGCGGCTATACAGGATTAAATCAGCCCCAGCATTTT. Translation gives CASGYTGLNQPQHF. The J gene is TRBJ1-5, the V gene TRBV27, with a possible D match to TRBD1 (5 bases). The CDR3 is made up of 14 amino acids. In germline, CDR1 is MNHEY, CDR2 SMNVEV (reference sequence). Trimming removed 8 bases from V and 4 bases from J, with 15 bases in between.

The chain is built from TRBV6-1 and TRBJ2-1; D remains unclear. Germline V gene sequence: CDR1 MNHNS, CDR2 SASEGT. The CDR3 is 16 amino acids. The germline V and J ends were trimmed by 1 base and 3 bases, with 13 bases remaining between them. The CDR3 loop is CASSEVRYSNYNEQFF. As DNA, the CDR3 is TGTGCCAGCAGTGAAGTTCGCTATTCGAACTACAATGAGCAGTTCTTC.